This TCR beta chain comes out of a study of CXCR3-negative and CXCR3-positive naive CD8 T cells (dated by TCRdb to about 2019). Concerning the study at large: In total, around 150 million TRB reads were obtained, or roughly 1.5 +/- 0.3 million reads per library. Data from roughly twelve donors, pooled across two independent experiments, went into the diversity and physicochemical repertoire analyses. For the TRBV-TRBJ cluster analysis, the naive subsets came from 5 donors, while the memory cells came from 3 donors.

For every CD8+ T cell subset, fewer than 350,000 cells were flow-sorted straight into RLT lysis buffer, and each subset was sorted in triplicate. To exclude memory contaminants, naive CD8+ T cells were stringently defined as CD45RO-CCR7+CD27+CD95-. Standard density gradient centrifugation was used to isolate peripheral blood mononuclear cells from buffy coats. Naive CXCR3-negative and CXCR3-positive CD8+ T cells were flow-sorted on a FACSAria III. Total RNA was extracted from sorted cells with an RNeasy Mini Kit. By frequency, this clonotype is medium-sized (0.01 to 0.1%), with no count recorded. Its specific antigen is unknown. What the work shows at the level of the full study, not this receptor alone: Because surface CD5, which has been linked to self-reactivity in mice, was comparable between naive subsets, TCR interaction strength was also inferred from TRB CDR3 physicochemical properties. TRBV-TRBJ usage was similar between naive CXCR3-negative and CXCR3-positive cells from the same donor, while memory cells showed distinct patterns. Comparably high repertoire diversity was found in both naive subsets, whereas much lower repertoire diversity was found in memory CD8+ T cells. Freshly isolated PBMCs were used for most assays because CXCR3 expression went down partially after cryopreservation. Compared with CXCR3-negative naive cells, CXCR3-positive naive cells had TRB CDR3s with higher hydrophobicity (lower Kidera factor 4), lower energy, and higher strength and volume indices.

The CDR3, from cysteine to phenylalanine, totals 15 residues. The DNA is unrecorded. The germline V gene supplies CDR1 LGHNA and CDR2 YNFKEQ. The run used a NextSeq 550. The Human TCR Profiling Kit (MiLaboratory) was used to make UMI-labeled 5' RACE TRB cDNA libraries. cDNA synthesis used the entire amount of extracted RNA, and PCR amplification then used the entire amount of cDNA produced. Libraries were prepared in parallel using an identical number of PCR cycles. On the study's bioinformatics: MIGEC and MiXCR extracted about 53,000 +/- 10,000 unique UMI-labeled TRB cDNA molecules per library, requiring at least two reads per UMI. On average, each library contained 40,000 +/- 10,000 functional in-frame TRB CDR3 nucleotide clonotypes without stop codons. After downsampling to 5000 UMI-labeled TRB molecules per sample, diversity metrics such as normalized Shannon-Wiener and Chao1 were calculated in VDJtools. For the central five CDR3 residues, VDJtools calculated physicochemical properties weighted by clonotype size, namely interaction energy, strength, volume and Kidera factor 4. Each CDR3 protein sequence appears as one entry after TCRdb reprocessed the reads, and no DNA is included. The V and J calls reflect TCRdb's pipeline rather than the authors' work. The sample table includes about 5,300 distinct CDR3 sequences. The ten largest make up approximately 1.7% of the sample.

The source material was naive CXCR3+ CD8+ T cells from blood. Taken with the paper, the label for cell subset or site translates to: CD45RO-CCR7+CD27+CD95- naive CD8+ T cells expressing CXCR3 (TNR3+). This receptor was taken from a human donor in good health. Some clones in this sample may be carry-over from other donors' samples. Recombination connected TRBV4-2 to TRBJ2-7; TCRdb's D call of TRBD2 is untestable without DNA. CDR3 protein: CASSQSSGGVYEQYF.